The source of this T cell receptor beta chain is a study of cytomegalovirus exposure and HLA in healthy donors. For the study at large: As released early, the data held 85 million to 95 million unique TCRs from HLA-typed donors. Broader study findings: An assumption of roughly uniform sequencing depth across donors underlay the presence/absence analyses. According to a later analysis, donors in an Asian-associated ancestry cluster reportedly had fewer N-insertions than the roughly 720-donor mean.

Looked up from germline, CDR1 is SGHDN and CDR2 is FVKESK. The CDR3 runs 14 residues. The germline V and J ends were trimmed by 4 bases and 4 bases, with 13 bases remaining between them. Only one count was recorded for this clone. The antigen is undetermined. The primer mix had 60 Vbeta and 13 Jbeta primers. TCRdb keeps only in-frame clones here, not all; method: immunoSEQ multiplex PCR. The table lists hundreds of thousands of clones, approximately 84% of them singletons. The specimen was PBMCs. V gene TRBV14 combines with J gene TRBJ1-1, with D uncertain. This receptor was taken from a girl aged 2-10 years in good health and CMV-seronegative. CDR3 bases: TGTGCCAGCAGCCCTCCCTCGGGAGTCACTGAAGCTTTCTTT. Translated: CASSPPSGVTEAFF.